These 30 T cell receptor beta chains came from one sample sequenced in a study of blood T cell repertoires in COVID-19. Clones were read by immunoSEQ multiplex PCR, and TCRdb kept only the in-frame ones, dropping some. The sample yields about 210,000 clones, roughly 81% seen once. The sample taken for sequencing was peripheral blood. Every receptor here comes from a woman in her 50s with active or convalescent COVID-19.

The chain recombines TRBV6-1 with TRBJ1-4, with 7 bases lining up with TRBD1. The CDR3 contains 15 residues. Germline values: CDR1 MNHNS, CDR2 SASEGT. V trimming: 2 bases; J trimming: 5 bases; junction bases outside the gene matches: 5. CDR3 protein: CASSEQQGRNEKLFF. CDR3 in DNA: TGTGCCAGCAGTGAACAACAGGGGCGAAATGAAAAACTGTTTTTT.

V gene TRBV5-1 combines with J gene TRBJ1-4, with 8 bases fitting TRBD1. This CDR3 region has 16 residues. The V gene's germline CDR1 is SGHRS and CDR2 YFSETQ. V was pared by 0 bases and J by 6 bases, with 7 bases of the junction left unmatched. The CDR3 region is CASSLGDQGAYEKLFF. For the CDR3, the DNA is TGCGCCAGCAGCTTGGGGGACCAGGGGGCATATGAAAAACTGTTTTTT.

V gene TRBV2 combines with J gene TRBJ1-2; no definite D call. Germline V gene sequence: CDR1 SNHLY, CDR2 FYNNEI. The V end was cut by 4 bases, the J end by 8 bases, with 8 bases between. This CDR3 has 11 amino acids. The CDR3 nucleotides are TGTGCCAGCAGTGGGAGCGGAGGCTACACCTTC. Protein: CASSGSGGYTF.

This CDR3 reads CASSQTGETQYF. CDR3 DNA sequence: TGTGCCAGCAGCCAGACAGGGGAGACCCAGTACTTC. This sequence joins TRBV5-5 and TRBJ2-5, with 7 bases matching TRBD1. This CDR3 has 12 amino acids. Germline V gives CDR1 SGHKS, CDR2 YYEKEE (reference sequence). V lost 4 bases to trimming and J lost 5 bases; unmatched junction nucleotides: 2.

This clone was recorded once. This sequence joins TRBV5-1 and TRBJ2-4, with TRBD1 identical over 10 bases. This CDR3 has 16 residues. Unmatched junction bases numbered 1, after V lost 0 bases and J lost 1 base. CDR1 and CDR2 (germline): SGHRS, YFSETQ. The CDR3 DNA reads TGCGCCAGCAGCTTGGTGGGACAGGGGGCCAAAAACATTCAGTACTTC. The encoded protein is CASSLVGQGAKNIQYF.

The rearrangement joins TRBV4-1 to TRBJ2-7; D ambiguous. Germline values: CDR1 MGHRA, CDR2 YSYEKL. The CDR3 runs 12 residues. V was cut by 2 bases and J by 6 bases, with 8 bases left in between. CDR3 residues: CASSQFTGEQYF. In DNA, the CDR3 is TGCGCCAGCAGCCAATTTACTGGCGAGCAGTACTTC.

The chain carries TRBV25-1 and TRBJ1-2, with D possibly matching TRBD1 (6 bases). Trimming shortened V by 2 bases and J by 7 bases, and 20 bases separated the two germline ends. This CDR3 comprises 16 residues. In germline, CDR1 is MGHDK, CDR2 SYGVNS. The CDR3 DNA is TGTGCCAGCAGTGAAATGGGGGGGGGCCGTAGGCGTGGCTACACCTTC. It specifies CASSEMGGGRRRGYTF.

This sequence joins TRBV6-1 and TRBJ2-3; TRBD2 might be the D (5 bases). This CDR3 contains 15 residues. Trimming left V 0 bases short and J 4 bases short, with 11 bases between. Germline values: CDR1 MNHNS, CDR2 SASEGT. The chain's CDR3 is CASSEARVLADTQYF. For the CDR3, the DNA is TGTGCCAGCAGTGAAGCGAGGGTTTTGGCAGATACGCAGTATTTT.

The chain has TRBV5-5 and TRBJ2-7; 9 bases fit TRBD1. The V gene end was trimmed by 4 bases and the J gene end by 5 bases; junction bases not matched to a gene: 13. Per germline, CDR1 SGHKS and CDR2 YYEKEE (reference sequence). The length of the CDR3 is 16 residues. The CDR3 DNA sequence: TGTGCCAGCAGCAGCCTTGGGACAGGGTACGGACACGAGCAGTACGTC. Translation gives CASSSLGTGYGHEQYV.

This clone has just a few counts. V is TRBV6-5 and J is TRBJ2-1; 12 nucleotides agree with TRBD2. The germline CDR1 and CDR2 sequences are MNHEY and SVGAGI. CDR3 size: 15 residues. Trimming removed 6 bases from V and 7 bases from J; junction bases left unmatched: 7. CDR3 sequence reads: CASRRLAGAQNEQFF. The CDR3 nucleotides are TGTGCCAGCAGGCGACTAGCGGGAGCTCAAAATGAGCAGTTCTTC.

The rearrangement uses TRBV19 and TRBJ2-4, with D tentatively TRBD1 (5 bases). Germline V lookup: CDR1 LNHDA, CDR2 SQIVND (reference sequence). The CDR3 is made up of 11 amino acids. Trimming removed 5 bases at V and 11 bases at J, with 10 bases between. CDR3 nucleotides: TGTGCCAGTAGTTTCAGGGAAGTTCAGTACTTC. Its protein is CASSFREVQYF.

The chain carries TRBV28 and TRBJ1-1; 8 bases are a match to TRBD1. Looked up from germline, CDR1 is MDHEN and CDR2 is SYDVKM. This CDR3 has 13 amino acids. V lost 7 bases to trimming and J lost 5 bases; unmatched junction nucleotides: 6. The CDR3, as DNA: TGTGCCAGCAAACAGGGGGGAGATACTGAAGCTTTCTTT. Its protein product is CASKQGGDTEAFF.

This chain links TRBV28 with TRBJ1-3; the D gene is possibly TRBD1 (6 bases). Germline-derived CDR1 and CDR2 are MDHEN and SYDVKM. The CDR3 is 15 amino acids. V shed 7 bases and J shed 0 bases, with 13 bases lying between them. CDR3 in DNA: TGTGCCAGCACCGGGACACCGAGCTCTGGAAACACCATATATTTT. Its translation: CASTGTPSSGNTIYF.

The V gene is TRBV5-1, the J gene TRBJ2-5; tentative D call: TRBD1 (6 bases). The CDR3 sequence is 13 residues long. V lost 2 bases, J lost 3 bases, and 8 bases lay in between. The germline V gene encodes CDR1 SGHRS and CDR2 YFSETQ. CDR3 bases: TGCGCCAGCAGCTTACAGGGAAAAGAGACCCAGTACTTC. Translating it yields CASSLQGKETQYF.

This sequence joins TRBV5-1 and TRBJ1-5, with TRBD1 as a possible D gene (6 bases). V was cut by 4 bases and J by 0 bases, with 11 bases left in between. Germline values: CDR1 SGHRS, CDR2 YFSETQ. The CDR3 spans 15 residues. DNA of the CDR3: TGCGCCAGCAGCATGACAGGAGATAGCAATCAGCCCCAGCATTTT. The encoded protein is CASSMTGDSNQPQHF.

The V and J genes are TRBV6-4 and TRBJ1-6; TRBD1 matches at 8 bases. The CDR3 runs to 14 residues. Germline loops: CDR1 MRHNA, CDR2 SNTAGT. V lost 3 bases and J lost 10; bases outside the gene matches: 5. The CDR3 reads CASSEGQEGSPLHF. The CDR3 region has the DNA TGTGCCAGCAGTGAGGGACAGGAAGGATCACCCCTCCACTTT.

V is TRBV5-8 and J is TRBJ1-6; 11 positions match TRBD1. This CDR3 is built from 17 residues. CDR1 and CDR2 from the germline V gene are SGHTS and YDEGEE. J was trimmed by 8 bases and V by 3 bases; bases with no gene match: 10. The CDR3 spells CASSSGQGALDYSPLHF. In DNA form, the CDR3 reads TGTGCCAGCAGCTCAGGACAGGGGGCTTTGGACTATTCACCCCTCCACTTT.

V usage is TRBV25-1 and J usage is TRBJ1-6; D call uncertain. Between the trimmed V and J ends, which lost 4 bases and 9 bases, there was a span of 10 bases. CDR1 and CDR2 (germline): MGHDK, SYGVNS. CDR3 length equals 13 residues. This CDR3 is CASSALLRSPLHF. The DNA of the CDR3 is TGTGCCAGCAGTGCACTCCTCCGTTCACCCCTCCACTTT.

The chain has TRBV3-1 (or the pseudogene TRBV3-2) and TRBJ1-2, with D perhaps matching TRBD1 (6 bases). Trimming left V 2 bases short and J 4 bases short, with 14 bases between. Germline V gene data show CDR1 as LGHDT and CDR2 as YNNKEL (reference sequence). This CDR3 spans 15 amino acids. The CDR3 reads CASSQLNGQSYGYTF. The CDR3 DNA reads TGTGCCAGCAGCCAATTAAACGGACAGTCCTATGGCTACACCTTC.

This chain joins TRBV5-1 and TRBJ1-1; 10 nucleotides match TRBD1. This CDR3 spans 15 amino acids. Looked up from germline, CDR1 is SGHRS and CDR2 is YFSETQ. The ends lost 5 bases at V and 1 base at J; junction bases unmatched: 5. As DNA, the CDR3 is TGCGCCAGCAGTGGGGGACAGGGGAGGAACACTGAAGCTTTCTTT. It is translated as CASSGGQGRNTEAFF.

The V and J genes are TRBV6-5 and TRBJ2-7, with a possible D match to TRBD1 (6 bases). V was trimmed by 3 bases and J by 3 bases, leaving 15 bases between them. CDR3 size: 15 residues. Germline CDR1 is MNHEY and CDR2 is SVGAGI. CDR3 protein: CASSYFGQRIYEQYF. In nucleotides, the CDR3 is TGTGCCAGCAGTTATTTCGGACAGAGAATCTACGAGCAGTACTTC.

This sequence joins TRBV28 and TRBJ1-5; D unresolved. Per germline, CDR1 MDHEN and CDR2 SYDVKM. The V end lost 3 bases, the J end lost 4 bases, and 13 bases lay between the germline ends. This CDR3 region has 15 residues. The CDR3 here is CASSLRLSGNQPQHF. CDR3 sequence (DNA): TGTGCCAGCAGTTTGCGCCTCAGCGGAAATCAGCCCCAGCATTTT.

The chain's CDR3 is CASSLELGGLSYTF. The CDR3 DNA reads as TGTGCCAGCAGTTTAGAGCTTGGGGGGTTGAGCTACACCTTC. The chain recombines TRBV28 with TRBJ1-2, with TRBD1 as a possible D gene (5 bases). CDR3 length: 14 amino acids. The ends were cut back, 2 bases at V and 9 bases at J, with 16 bases in the middle. CDR1 is MDHEN and CDR2 is SYDVKM in the germline V gene.

This chain joins TRBV10-3 and TRBJ1-2; 8 nucleotides agree with TRBD1. This CDR3 spans 15 amino acids. J gave up 4 bases and V 2 bases, and 6 bases lay outside the gene matches. Germline V gene data show CDR1 as ENHRY and CDR2 as SYGVKD. CDR3 in amino acids: CAISEPWTGSYGYTF. Written as DNA, the CDR3 is TGTGCCATCAGTGAGCCCTGGACAGGGAGCTATGGCTACACCTTC.

The V call is TRBV7-3, the J call TRBJ2-3, with TRBD2 matching over 13 bases. V lost 4 bases, J lost 2 bases, and 3 bases stayed unmatched. The CDR3 is 16 amino acids. Germline V gene lookup returns CDR1 SGHTA and CDR2 FQGTGA. This chain's CDR3 is CASSSGLAGNTDTQYF. DNA for the CDR3: TGTGCCAGCAGCTCGGGACTAGCGGGGAACACAGATACGCAGTATTTT.

The chain recombines TRBV6-4 with TRBJ1-5, with D tentatively TRBD1 (6 bases). V was trimmed by 9 bases and J by 5 bases, leaving 14 bases between them. Per the germline V gene, CDR1 is MRHNA and CDR2 is SNTAGT. CDR3 length equals 13 residues. The CDR3 sequence is CARVTGPYQPQHF. CDR3 in DNA: TGTGCCAGGGTGACAGGTCCATATCAGCCCCAGCATTTT.

This clone was seen a few times. This chain joins TRBV9 and TRBJ2-6; D call uncertain. The germline gives CDR1 SGDLS, CDR2 YYNGEE. V was trimmed by 1 base and J by 2 bases, leaving 4 bases between them. This CDR3 has 14 residues. In DNA form, the CDR3 reads TGTGCCAGCAGCGTAAGCCCTGGGGCCAACGTCCTGACTTTC. It is translated as CASSVSPGANVLTF.

V is TRBV21-1 and J is TRBJ2-7; TRBD1, the table's D call, was not compared with the DNA. TRBV21-1 is a pseudogene. This CDR3 is built from 13 residues. CDR3 in DNA: TGTGCCAGCACCCGCAGGGCAACCTACGAGCAGTACGTC. Protein sequence: CASTRRATYEQYV.

The chain joins TRBV29-1 to TRBJ2-1; possibly TRBD2 for D (6 bases). This CDR3 comprises 13 residues. The germline V and J ends were trimmed by 2 bases and 9 bases, with 14 bases remaining between them. The germline V gene has CDR1 SQVTM and CDR2 ANQGSEA. CDR3 DNA: TGCAGCGTTGAACCTTCAGCGGGCCCTGAGCAGTTCTTC. Translation: CSVEPSAGPEQFF.

This chain joins TRBV24-1 and TRBJ1-3; D is ambiguous. Trimming took off 6 bases at V and 9 bases at J, with 14 bases between the two ends. This CDR3 has 13 residues. CDR1 KGHDR and CDR2 SFDVKD come from the germline V gene. The DNA for the CDR3 is TGTGCCACCAGTACCCGGGAGGGCGGCACCATATATTTT. This sequence encodes CATSTREGGTIYF.